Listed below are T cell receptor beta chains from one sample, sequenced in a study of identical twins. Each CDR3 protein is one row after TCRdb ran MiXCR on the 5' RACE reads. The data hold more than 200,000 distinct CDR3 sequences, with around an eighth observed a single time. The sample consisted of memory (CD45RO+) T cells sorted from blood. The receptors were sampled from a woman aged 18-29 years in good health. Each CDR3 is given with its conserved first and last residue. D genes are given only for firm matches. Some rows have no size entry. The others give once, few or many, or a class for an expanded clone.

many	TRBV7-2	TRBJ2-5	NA	TGTGCCAGCAGCTTACGACTGACAGAAGAGACCCAGTACTTC	CASSLRLTEETQYF
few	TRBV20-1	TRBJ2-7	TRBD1	TGCAGTGCACGGACAGGGTTGGGGTACGAGCAGTACTTC	CSARTGLGYEQYF
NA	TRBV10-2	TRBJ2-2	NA	TGCGCCAGCGCGCTGGGGACAAACACCGGGGAGCTGTTTTTT	CASALGTNTGELFF
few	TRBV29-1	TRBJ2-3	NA	TGCAGCGTTGATCAAGCAGCAGATACGCAGTATTTT	CSVDQAADTQYF
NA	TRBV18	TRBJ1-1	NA	TGTGCCAGCTCTACTGTGAGAGTGAACACTGAAGCTTTCTTT	CASSTVRVNTEAFF
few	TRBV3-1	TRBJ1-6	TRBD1	TGTGCCAGCAGCCAAGGTTGGGACAGGAGTTATAATTCACCCCTCCACTTT	CASSQGWDRSYNSPLHF
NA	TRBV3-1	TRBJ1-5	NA	TGTGCCAGCAGCCAGGCGAATCAGCCCCAGCATTTT	CASSQANQPQHF
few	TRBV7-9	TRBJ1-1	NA	TGTGCCAGCAGCCCAAAATCCCCGTCTGAAGCTTTCTTT	CASSPKSPSEAFF
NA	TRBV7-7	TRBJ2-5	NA	TGTGCCAGCAGCCGCAGCGGACAAGAGGCCCAGTACTTC	CASSRSGQEAQYF
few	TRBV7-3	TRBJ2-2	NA	TGTGCCAGCAGCTCCGCAGTAACCGGGGAGCTGTTTTTT	CASSSAVTGELFF
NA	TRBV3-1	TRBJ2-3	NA	TGTGCCAGCGGCGAGACTCTAGTGGGAGATACGCAGTATTTT	CASGETLVGDTQYF
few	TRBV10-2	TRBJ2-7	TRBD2	TGCGCCAGCAGATCCGGGGGGGTATACGAGCAGTACTTC	CASRSGGVYEQYF
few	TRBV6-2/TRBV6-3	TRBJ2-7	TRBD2	TGTGCCAGCACCGCTACTAGCGGGACTCTCTACGAGCAGTACTTC	CASTATSGTLYEQYF
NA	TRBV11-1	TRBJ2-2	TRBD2	TGTGCCAGCAGCTCGTTAGCGGGGGGGCCTGTCTTCGGGAACACCGGGGAGCTGTTTTTT	CASSSLAGGPVFGNTGELFF
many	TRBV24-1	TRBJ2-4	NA	TGTGCCACCAGTGACTGGGCGAACATTCAGTACTTC	CATSDWANIQYF
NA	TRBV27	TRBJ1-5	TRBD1	TGTGCCAGCAGCCTAACCGGGACAGGGTTGTTGGCCCAGCATTTT	CASSLTGTGLLAQHF
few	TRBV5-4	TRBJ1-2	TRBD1	TGTGCCAGCAGCTTGCTTACAGGGGGCGTCCGCTCCGGCTACACCTTC	CASSLLTGGVRSGYTF
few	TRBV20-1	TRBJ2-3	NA	TGCAGTGCTACCTCAGACACAGATACGCAGTATTTT	CSATSDTDTQYF
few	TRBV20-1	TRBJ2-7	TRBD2	TGCAGTGCTGTACTAGCGGACTACGAGCAGTACTTC	CSAVLADYEQYF
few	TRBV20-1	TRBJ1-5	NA	TGCAGTGCTTTTCCCGGGGGCAATCAGCCCCAGCATTTT	CSAFPGGNQPQHF
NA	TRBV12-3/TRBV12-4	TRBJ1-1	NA	TGTGCCAGCGGAGGGCCGAAAGGATTACGGACTGAAGCTTTCTTT	CASGGPKGLRTEAFF
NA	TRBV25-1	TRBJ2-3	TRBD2	TGTGCCAGCAGCCTGGGGGGGACTAGCGGGAGCACAGATACGCAGTATTTT	CASSLGGTSGSTDTQYF
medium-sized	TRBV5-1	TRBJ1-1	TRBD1	TGCGCCAGCAGCTTCGGACAGGGTAGTGAAGCTTTCTTT	CASSFGQGSEAFF
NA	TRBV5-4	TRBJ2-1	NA	TGTGCCAGCAGCTTGGGGGGGTTAAGCGGTTCCTCCTACAATGAGCAGTTCTTC	CASSLGGLSGSSYNEQFF
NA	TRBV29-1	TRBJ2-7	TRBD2	TGCAGCGTTGAGAGTGGAGCGGGAGTCTACGAGCAGTACTTC	CSVESGAGVYEQYF
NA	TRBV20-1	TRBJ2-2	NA	TGCAGTGCAAAACAGGGCACGAACACCGGGGAGCTGTTTTTT	CSAKQGTNTGELFF
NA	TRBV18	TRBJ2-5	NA	TGTGCCAGCTCACCACCGGGGGAAGAGACCCAGTACTTC	CASSPPGEETQYF
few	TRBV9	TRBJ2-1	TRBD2	TGTGCCAGCAGCGTAGGGAGTCTAGCGGACTACAATGAGCAGTTCTTC	CASSVGSLADYNEQFF
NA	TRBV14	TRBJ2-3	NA	TGTGCCAGCAGCCAAGCCAGGCACACAGATACGCAGTATTTT	CASSQARHTDTQYF
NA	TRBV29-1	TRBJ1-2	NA	TGCAGCGGACGGGGGGAGGGTTCTGGCTACACCTTC	CSGRGEGSGYTF
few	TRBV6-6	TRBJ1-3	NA	TGTGCCAGCAGTTATAATCTGAACACCATATATTTT	CASSYNLNTIYF
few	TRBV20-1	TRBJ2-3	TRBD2	TGCAGTGCAAGACTAGCGGGAGGACCAGATACGCAGTATTTT	CSARLAGGPDTQYF
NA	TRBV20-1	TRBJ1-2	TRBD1	TGCAGTGCTAAGGAAAAGACAGGGGGCGGCTATGGCTACACCTTC	CSAKEKTGGGYGYTF
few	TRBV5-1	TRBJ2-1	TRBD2	TGCGCCAGCTCCCCAGTTCTAGCGGGGGACAATGAGCAGTTCTTC	CASSPVLAGDNEQFF
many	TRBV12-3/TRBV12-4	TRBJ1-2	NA	TGTGCCAGCAGTTTACTGGCAGGGAAACACTATGGCTACACCTTC	CASSLLAGKHYGYTF
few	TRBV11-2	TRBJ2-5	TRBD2	TGTGCCAGCAGCTTAGTTTACGGGGGGAGGTCTGGGCTATCAGAGACCCAGTACTTC	CASSLVYGGRSGLSETQYF
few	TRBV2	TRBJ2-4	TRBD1	TGTGCCAGCAGGTGGCAGGGGGCATGGGACATTCAGTACTTC	CASRWQGAWDIQYF
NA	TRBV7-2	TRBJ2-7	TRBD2	TGTGCCAGCAGCCAACGACTAGCGCACGAGCAGTACTTC	CASSQRLAHEQYF
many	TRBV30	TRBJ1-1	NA	TGTGCCTGGGGGGCTACAGGGACTGAAGCTTTCTTT	CAWGATGTEAFF
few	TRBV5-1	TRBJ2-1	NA	TGCGCCAGCAGCCAATTACCGGGGATACTTACGGGTGAGCAGTTCTTC	CASSQLPGILTGEQFF
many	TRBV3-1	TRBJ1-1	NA	TGTGCCAGCAGCGTTGGCACTGAAGCTTTCTTT	CASSVGTEAFF
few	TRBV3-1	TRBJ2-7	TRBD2	TGTGCCAGCAGCCAGTCCATTGGGACTAGCATCCACGAGCAGTACTTC	CASSQSIGTSIHEQYF
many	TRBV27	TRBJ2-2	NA	TGTGCCAGCATTAGTTGGCAGGGGAACACCGGGGAGCTGTTTTTT	CASISWQGNTGELFF
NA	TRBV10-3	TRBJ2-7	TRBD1	TGTGCCATCAGTGAGTCAGGGCGGGACAGGGGATCCTACGAGCAGTACTTC	CAISESGRDRGSYEQYF
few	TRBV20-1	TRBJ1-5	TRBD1	TGCAGTGCTAGAGCAGTAGGGGGCTTAGGTCAGCCCCAGCATTTT	CSARAVGGLGQPQHF
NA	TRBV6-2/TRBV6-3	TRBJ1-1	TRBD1	TGTGCCAGCAGTTGGGACAGGGTGACTGAAGCTTTCTTT	CASSWDRVTEAFF
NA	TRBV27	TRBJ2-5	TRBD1	TGTGCCAGCAGACATGGGACAGGACAAGAGACCCAGTACTTC	CASRHGTGQETQYF